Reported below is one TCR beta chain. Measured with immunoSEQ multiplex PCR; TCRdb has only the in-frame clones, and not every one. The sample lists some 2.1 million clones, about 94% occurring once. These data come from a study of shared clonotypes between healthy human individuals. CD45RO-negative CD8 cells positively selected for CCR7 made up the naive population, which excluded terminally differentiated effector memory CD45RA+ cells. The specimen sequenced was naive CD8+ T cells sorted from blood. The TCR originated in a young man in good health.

In nucleotides, the CDR3 is TGTGCCAGCAGCCCCGGGACGGCCAAAAACATTCAGTACTTC. Translated, it gives CASSPGTAKNIQYF. The rearrangement joins TRBV13 to TRBJ2-4; the D gene could be TRBD1 or TRBD2 (5 bases each). Trimming cost V 5 bases and J 1 base, with 9 bases left between them. The CDR3 is made up of 14 amino acids. Germline CDR1 PRHDT, CDR2 FYEKMQ (reference sequence).